The 2 T cell receptor beta chains reported below all come from one sample, sequenced in a study of OX40 agonist ivuxolimab in advanced cancers. Profiling relied on immunoSEQ multiplex PCR, and the TCRdb table lists in-frame clones only, not all of them. The sample carries 25,000 or so clones, 84% recorded once. Sequenced material: CD4+ or CD8+ T cells sorted from blood, taken in a trial of the OX40 agonist ivuxolimab. The source of these receptors is an adult with an advanced solid tumor such as melanoma, head and neck, liver or kidney cancer.

The chain employs TRBV9 and TRBJ2-7; TRBD1 aligns across 8 bases. CDR3 length equals 14 residues. The V gene's germline CDR1 is SGDLS and CDR2 YYNGEE. Trimming removed 0 bases from V and 2 bases from J; junction bases left unmatched: 1. This CDR3 reads CASSVGTGTYEQYF. The CDR3 DNA is TGTGCCAGCAGCGTAGGGACAGGGACCTACGAGCAGTACTTC. Looking up the rest from reference TRBV9 and TRBJ2-7 gives the full variable domain: DSGVTQTPKHLITATGQRVTLRCSPRSGDLSVYWYQQSLDQGLQFLIQYYNGEERAKGNILERFSAQQFPDLHSELNLSSLELGDSALYFCASSVGTGTYEQYFGPGTRLTVT.

The gene calls are TRBV7-6 and TRBJ2-7; D not resolved. Trimming cost V 0 bases and J 7 bases, with 10 bases left between them. The CDR3 is 13 residues long. Germline assignment: CDR1 SGHVS and CDR2 FNYEAQ. The CDR3 spells CASSLALDVEQYF. In DNA form, the CDR3 reads TGTGCCAGCAGCTTAGCGCTGGATGTGGAGCAGTACTTC. Using reference TRBV7-6 and TRBJ2-7 for the parts outside the CDR3, the full variable domain is GAGVSQSPRYKVTKRGQDVALRCDPISGHVSLYWYRQALGQGPEFLTYFNYEAQQDKSGLPNDRFSAERPEGSISTLTIQRTEQRDSAMYRCASSLALDVEQYFGPGTRLTVT.